The next 22 T cell receptor beta chains were all read from a single sample in a study of liver allograft versus peripheral blood T cells. As for the study in general: Recipients' peripheral blood supplied the T cell receptor repertoires against which those in transplanted livers were compared.

TCRdb used MiXCR to reprocess the reads, holding one entry per CDR3 protein. The repertoire holds more than 10,000 distinct CDR3 sequences, with 25% to 35% as singletons. The receptors come from a human patient who had a liver transplant. Some T cells may be provided by the graft donor.

The J gene is TRBJ1-5, the V gene TRBV5-4, with TRBD1 identical over 9 bases. Germline-derived CDR1 and CDR2 are SGHNT and YYREEE (reference sequence). Trimming at V came to 2 bases and at J to 4 bases, leaving 1 base not matched to a gene. This CDR3 region has 14 residues. The CDR3 nucleotides read TGTGCCAGCAGCTTACAGGGGGCGAATCAGCCCCAGCATTTT. It is translated as CASSLQGANQPQHF.

This clonotype was picked up a small number of times. The chain has TRBV19 and TRBJ2-5, with D unresolved. This CDR3 region has 14 residues. Germline V gene data show CDR1 as LNHDA and CDR2 as SQIVND (reference sequence). Trimming removed 3 bases from V and 5 bases from J, with 13 bases in between. The CDR3 nucleotides are TGTGCCAGTAGTATGGAAGGGATGTGGGAGACCCAGTACTTC. It codes for CASSMEGMWETQYF.

The V gene is TRBV12-3 or TRBV12-4, the J gene TRBJ2-1; TRBD2 agrees at 9 bases. V dropped 2 bases and J dropped 7; count of bases not matched to a gene: 9. This CDR3 comprises 16 residues. CDR3 in amino acids: CASSLSAAGGLNEQFF. CDR3 DNA: TGTGCCAGCAGTTTATCCGCGGCGGGGGGGTTAAATGAGCAGTTCTTC.

CDR3 residues: CASGTTGGPNYGYTF. CDR3 DNA sequence: TGTGCTAGTGGGACTACAGGGGGCCCTAACTATGGCTACACCTTC. The J gene is TRBJ1-2, the V gene TRBV12-5; 9 bases line up with TRBD1. This CDR3 is 15 amino acids long. Germline-derived CDR1 and CDR2 are LGHNT and FRNRAP. The junction had 5 bases not matched to a gene; V was cut back by 6 bases and J by 0 bases.

The gene calls are TRBV19 and TRBJ1-5; D uncertain. CDR3 length: 14 amino acids. The V and J ends lost 4 bases and 1 base respectively, with 8 bases between them. Germline assignment: CDR1 LNHDA and CDR2 SQIVND (reference sequence). CDR3 sequence reads: CASSTVESNQPQHF. For the CDR3, the DNA is TGTGCCAGTAGTACTGTGGAGAGCAATCAGCCCCAGCATTTT.

This clonotype has a count of ten or more. The rearrangement uses TRBV24-1 and TRBJ2-3, with D perhaps being TRBD1 or TRBD2 (5 bases each). Per germline, CDR1 KGHDR and CDR2 SFDVKD. V lost 4 bases and J lost 2, with 12 bases in between. The CDR3 covers 15 residues. CDR3 coding DNA: TGTGCCACCAGTGAGGGACGGCCTGTCACAGATACGCAGTATTTT. Translated, it gives CATSEGRPVTDTQYF.

The CDR3 DNA reads as TGTGCCAGCAGCTCTCCAGCTAATCAGCCCCAGCATTTT. As protein: CASSSPANQPQHF. The chain employs TRBV13 and TRBJ1-5; no clear D. Germline assignment: CDR1 PRHDT and CDR2 FYEKMQ (reference sequence). Trimming stripped 4 bases from V and 4 bases from J, with 8 bases between. This CDR3 has 13 amino acids. The full variable domain, completed using reference TRBV13 and TRBJ1-5, is AAGVIQSPRHLIKEKRETATLKCYPIPRHDTVYWYQQGPGQDPQFLISFYEKMQSDKGSIPDRFSAQQFSDYHSELNMSSLELGDSALYFCASSSPANQPQHFGDGTRLSIL.

The rearrangement joins TRBV27 to TRBJ1-5; weak D call: TRBD1 (5 bases). CDR1 is MNHEY and CDR2 is SMNVEV in the germline V gene (reference sequence). The CDR3 has 13 residues. V lost 6 bases and J 6 bases, leaving 12 bases between the germline ends. The CDR3 sequence is CASSRGGAQPQHF. DNA of the CDR3: TGTGCCAGCAGCCGGGGAGGGGCTCAGCCCCAGCATTTT.

By its share, this clonotype is medium-sized. The rearrangement links TRBV18 to TRBJ2-3; the D is unclear. Germline CDR1 reads KGHSH; CDR2 reads LQKENI. Trimming pared 5 bases from V and 2 bases from J, leaving 2 bases between. The CDR3 runs to 11 residues. CDR3 sequence: CASSSTDTQYF. The CDR3 DNA reads as TGTGCCAGCTCATCCACAGATACGCAGTATTTT.

This clonotype is categorized as medium-sized. The gene calls are TRBV29-1 and TRBJ1-4; D unclear. Trimming shortened V by 6 bases and J by 11 bases, and 16 bases separated the two germline ends. The CDR3 totals 12 residues. Germline lookup yields CDR1 SQVTM and CDR2 ANQGSEA. The CDR3 DNA sequence: TGCAGCGTCGCTTTACCGGACGATAAACTGTTTTTT. It encodes CSVALPDDKLFF.

This clonotype was detected many times. The genes are TRBV13 and TRBJ1-1; D is perhaps TRBD1 (5 bases). The CDR3 runs to 15 residues. Between the trimmed V and J ends, which lost 3 bases and 6 bases, there was a span of 17 bases. Germline V gives CDR1 PRHDT, CDR2 FYEKMQ (reference sequence). CDR3 amino acids: CASSFRGPGVAEAFF. The DNA for the CDR3 is TGTGCCAGCAGCTTCCGGGGCCCGGGGGTCGCTGAAGCTTTCTTT.

The V gene is TRBV6-5, the J gene TRBJ1-2; D call uncertain. The V and J ends lost 5 bases and 5 bases respectively, with 15 bases between them. Germline CDR1 and CDR2: MNHEY and SVGAGI. The CDR3 extends over 14 amino acids. The CDR3 nucleotides read TGTGCCAGCAGTGCGACCGAGGGATTATATGGCTACACCTTC. It yields the protein CASSATEGLYGYTF.

In its sample, this clonotype is medium-sized (0.01 to 0.1%). The V call is TRBV29-1, the J call TRBJ2-7; D may be TRBD1 (6 bases). In germline, CDR1 is SQVTM, CDR2 ANQGSEA. V lost 7 bases, J lost 2 bases, and 12 bases lay in between. The CDR3 has 12 amino acids. DNA for the CDR3: TGCAGCGGAAGAACAGGGACCTACGAGCAGTACTTC. Residues: CSGRTGTYEQYF.

Within the sample, this clonotype is medium-sized. The gene calls are TRBV6-5 and TRBJ1-1, with 10 bases that match TRBD1. V lost 8 bases to trimming and J lost 3 bases; unmatched junction nucleotides: 9. Germline assignment: CDR1 MNHEY and CDR2 SVGAGI. There are 15 residues in the CDR3. In DNA, the CDR3 is TGTGCCAGCCGAAAAACCGGGACAGGGGACACTGAAGCTTTCTTT. Its protein product is CASRKTGTGDTEAFF.

This clonotype was counted a few times. The chain carries TRBV19 and TRBJ1-6; D ambiguous. Germline V gene lookup returns CDR1 LNHDA and CDR2 SQIVND (reference sequence). This CDR3 has 14 amino acids. The V and J ends lost 3 bases and 7 bases respectively, with 10 bases between them. The chain's CDR3 is CASSIQSGNSPLHF. The CDR3 nucleotides are TGTGCCAGTAGTATCCAGTCGGGAAATTCACCCCTCCACTTT.

In its sample, this clonotype was seen many times. This chain uses TRBV10-3 with TRBJ1-2; 9 positions agree with TRBD1. The germline V gene has CDR1 ENHRY and CDR2 SYGVKD. This CDR3 has 14 amino acids. Unmatched junction bases numbered 2, after V lost 3 bases and J lost 3 bases. CDR3 protein: CAISERQGDYGYTF. CDR3 sequence (DNA): TGTGCCATCAGTGAACGACAGGGGGACTATGGCTACACCTTC.

Comment on this clonotype: A read error may explain this, as a much larger clone is one base away. Likely a read error: the CDR3 ends without its conserved phenylalanine or tryptophan. The rearrangement links TRBV10-3 to TRBJ2-7; weak D call: TRBD1 (5 bases). Germline V CDR1 and CDR2: ENHRY, SYGVKD. CDR3 length equals 15 residues. Trimming cost V 0 bases and J 2 bases, with 11 bases left between them. CDR3 protein: CAISESTAGTYEQYS. In DNA form, the CDR3 reads TGTGCCATCAGTGAGTCGACAGCCGGCACCTACGAGCAGTACTCC.

This clonotype was detected many times. This rearrangement joins TRBV29-1 to TRBJ2-7, with D possibly TRBD1 on 6 matching bases. V was cut by 8 bases and J by 0 bases, with 14 bases left in between. CDR1 is SQVTM and CDR2 is ANQGSEA in the germline V gene. The length of the CDR3 is 13 residues. The CDR3 DNA sequence: TGCAGCACCTGGACAGTGAGCTCCTACGAGCAGTACTTC. This gives the protein CSTWTVSSYEQYF.

The V gene is TRBV28, the J gene TRBJ1-5; D call uncertain. V was pared by 7 bases and J by 3 bases, with 7 bases between. Germline CDR1 MDHEN, CDR2 SYDVKM. The CDR3 loop spans 12 amino acids. CDR3 sequence: CASTGNNQPQHF. DNA of the CDR3: TGTGCCAGCACCGGAAACAATCAGCCCCAGCATTTT.

Comments on this clonotype: Relative to the germline gene, one junction end is altered; a read error may explain this. The rearrangement links TRBV6-5 to TRBJ2-3; D is undetermined. The CDR3 spans 13 residues. CDR1 is MNHEY, CDR2 SVGAGI, per germline. CDR3 sequence reads: CVSKWLNTDTQYF. The CDR3 region has the DNA TGTGTCAGCAAATGGCTGAACACAGATACGCAGTATTTT.

In this sample, this clonotype turned up many times. As DNA, the CDR3 is TGTGCCACTTGCCCGGGGGACGTCAACGAGCAGTACTTC. It codes for CATCPGDVNEQYF. This sequence joins TRBV6-2 or TRBV6-3 and TRBJ2-7; tentatively, D is TRBD2 (6 bases). The length of the CDR3 is 13 residues. In germline, CDR1 is MNHEY, CDR2 SVGEGT. Between the trimmed V and J ends, which lost 10 bases and 5 bases, there was a span of 18 bases.

By sample share, this clonotype is medium-sized. The chain employs TRBV19 and TRBJ2-1, with 9 bases aligning to TRBD2. Germline loops: CDR1 LNHDA, CDR2 SQIVND (reference sequence). Germline trimming cut 1 base from V and 0 bases from J; bases unmatched to any gene: 4. The CDR3 loop spans 17 amino acids. CDR3 in amino acids: CASSIVAGGASYNEQFF. The CDR3, as DNA: TGTGCCAGTAGTATAGTCGCGGGGGGGGCCTCCTACAATGAGCAGTTCTTC.